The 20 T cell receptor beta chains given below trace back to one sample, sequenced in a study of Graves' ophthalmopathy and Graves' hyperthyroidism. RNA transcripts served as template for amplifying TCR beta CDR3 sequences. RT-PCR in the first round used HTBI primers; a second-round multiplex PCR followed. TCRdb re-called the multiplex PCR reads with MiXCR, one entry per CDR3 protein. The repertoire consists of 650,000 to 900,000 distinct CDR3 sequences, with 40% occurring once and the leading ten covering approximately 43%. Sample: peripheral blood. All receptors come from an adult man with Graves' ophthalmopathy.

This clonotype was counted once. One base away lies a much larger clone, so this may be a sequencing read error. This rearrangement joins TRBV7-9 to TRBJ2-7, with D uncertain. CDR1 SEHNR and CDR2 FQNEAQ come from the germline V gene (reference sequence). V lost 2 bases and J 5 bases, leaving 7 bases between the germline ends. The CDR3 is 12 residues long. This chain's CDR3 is CASSLIGHEQYF. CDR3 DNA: TGTGCCAGCAGCTTAATAGGGCACGAGCAGTACTTC. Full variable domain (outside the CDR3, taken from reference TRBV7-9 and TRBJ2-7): DTGVSQNPRHKITKRGQNVTFRCDPISEHNRLYWYRQTLGQGPEFLTYFQNEAQLEKSRLLSDRFSAERPKGSFSTLEIQRTEQGDSAMYLCASSLIGHEQYFGPGTRLTVT.

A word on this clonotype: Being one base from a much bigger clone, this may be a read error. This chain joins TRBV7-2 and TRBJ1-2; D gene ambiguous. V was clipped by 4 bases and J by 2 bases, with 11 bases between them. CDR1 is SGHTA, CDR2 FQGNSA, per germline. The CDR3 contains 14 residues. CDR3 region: CASSSRAGNYGYTF. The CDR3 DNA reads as TGTGCCAGCAGCTCCAGAGCGGGGAACTATGGCTACACCTTC.

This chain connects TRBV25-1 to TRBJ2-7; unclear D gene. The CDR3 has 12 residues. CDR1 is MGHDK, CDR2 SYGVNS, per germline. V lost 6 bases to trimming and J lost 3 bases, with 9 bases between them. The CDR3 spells CASRGWGYEQYF. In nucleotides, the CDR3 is TGTGCCAGCAGGGGTTGGGGCTACGAGCAGTACTTC.

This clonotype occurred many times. CDR3 loop: CATSRPGAGDEKLFF. The CDR3 DNA follows: TGTGCCACCAGCAGACCCGGGGCAGGTGACGAAAAACTGTTTTTT. The V and J genes are TRBV15 and TRBJ1-4; possible D gene TRBD1, 5 bases. Germline V CDR1 and CDR2: LNHNV, YYDKDF (reference sequence). The CDR3 totals 15 residues. V was trimmed by 2 bases and J by 8 bases, leaving 15 bases between them.

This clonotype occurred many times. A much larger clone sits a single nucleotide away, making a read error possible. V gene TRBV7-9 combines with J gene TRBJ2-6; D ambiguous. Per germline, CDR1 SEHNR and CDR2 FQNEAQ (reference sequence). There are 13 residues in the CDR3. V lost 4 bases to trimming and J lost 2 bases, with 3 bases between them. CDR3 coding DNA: TGTGCCAGCAGCTCAGCTGGGGCCAACGTCCTGACTTTC. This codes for CASSSAGANVLTF.

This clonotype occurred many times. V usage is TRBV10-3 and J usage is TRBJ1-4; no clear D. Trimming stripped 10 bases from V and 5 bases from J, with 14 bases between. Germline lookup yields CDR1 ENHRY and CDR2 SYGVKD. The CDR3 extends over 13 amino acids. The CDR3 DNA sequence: TGTGCCACGAGAGTCGGGAGGAATGAAAAACTGTTTTTT. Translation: CATRVGRNEKLFF.

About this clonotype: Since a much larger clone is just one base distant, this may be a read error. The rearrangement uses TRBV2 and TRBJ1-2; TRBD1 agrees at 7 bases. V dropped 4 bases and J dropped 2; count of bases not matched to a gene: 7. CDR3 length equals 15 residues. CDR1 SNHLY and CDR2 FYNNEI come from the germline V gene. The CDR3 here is CASSGQDRSNYGYTF. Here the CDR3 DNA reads TGTGCCAGCAGTGGTCAGGACAGGAGCAACTATGGCTACACCTTC.

CDR3 residues: CSARDQGAHGYTF. CDR3 in DNA: TGCAGTGCTAGAGATCAGGGGGCTCATGGCTACACCTTC. V usage is TRBV20-1 and J usage is TRBJ1-2, with TRBD1 matching over 8 bases. The CDR3 is 13 residues long. J gave up 6 bases and V 0 bases, and 3 bases lay outside the gene matches. Germline CDR1 and CDR2: DFQATT and SNEGSKA (reference sequence).

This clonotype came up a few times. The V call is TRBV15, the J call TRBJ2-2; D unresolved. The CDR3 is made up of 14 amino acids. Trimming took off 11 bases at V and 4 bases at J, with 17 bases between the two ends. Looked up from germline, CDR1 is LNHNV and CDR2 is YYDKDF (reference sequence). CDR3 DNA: TGTGCCTGGAGTGTACCCAGGTTCACCGGGGAGCTGTTTTTT. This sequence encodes CAWSVPRFTGELFF.

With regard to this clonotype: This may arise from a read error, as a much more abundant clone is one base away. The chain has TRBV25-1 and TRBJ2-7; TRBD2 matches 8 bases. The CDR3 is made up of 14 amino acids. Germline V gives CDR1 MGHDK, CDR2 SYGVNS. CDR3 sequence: CAGSTRLASYEQYF. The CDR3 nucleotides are TGTGCCGGCAGCACCCGACTAGCGTCCTACGAGCAGTACTTC.

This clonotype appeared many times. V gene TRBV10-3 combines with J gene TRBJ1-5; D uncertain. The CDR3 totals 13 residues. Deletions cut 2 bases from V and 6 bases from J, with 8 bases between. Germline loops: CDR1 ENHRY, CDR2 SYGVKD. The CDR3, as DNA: TGTGCCATCAGTGAGATGGAAGGTCAGCCCCAGCATTTT. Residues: CAISEMEGQPQHF.

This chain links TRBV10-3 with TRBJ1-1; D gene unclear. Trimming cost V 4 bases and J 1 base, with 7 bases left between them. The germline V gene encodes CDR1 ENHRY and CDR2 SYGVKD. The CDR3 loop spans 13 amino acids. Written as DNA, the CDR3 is TGTGCCATCAGTGCTAGCACGAACACTGAAGCTTTCTTT. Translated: CAISASTNTEAFF.

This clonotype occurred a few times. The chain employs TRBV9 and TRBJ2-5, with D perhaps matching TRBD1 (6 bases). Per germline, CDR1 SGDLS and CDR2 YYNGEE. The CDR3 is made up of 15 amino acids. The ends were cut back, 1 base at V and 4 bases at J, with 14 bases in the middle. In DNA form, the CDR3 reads TGTGCCAGCAGCGTAAATTTCCAGGGGCGAGAGACCCAGTACTTC. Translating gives CASSVNFQGRETQYF.

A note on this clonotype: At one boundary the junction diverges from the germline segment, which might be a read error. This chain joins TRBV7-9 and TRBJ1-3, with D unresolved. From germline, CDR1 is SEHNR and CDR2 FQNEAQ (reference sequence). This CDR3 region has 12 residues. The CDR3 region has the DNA TGTGCCAGCAGCCCCAGCGGAAGCACCATATATTTT. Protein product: CASSPSGSTIYF.

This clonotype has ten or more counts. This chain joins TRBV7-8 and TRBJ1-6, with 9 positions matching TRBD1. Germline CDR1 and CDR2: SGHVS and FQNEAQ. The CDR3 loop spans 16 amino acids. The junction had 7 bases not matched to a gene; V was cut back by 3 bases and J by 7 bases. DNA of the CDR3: TGTGCCAGCAGCTTTACATGGGACAGGGAGAATTCACCCCTCCACTTT. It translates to CASSFTWDRENSPLHF. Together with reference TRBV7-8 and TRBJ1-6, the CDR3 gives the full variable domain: GAGVSQSPRYKVAKRGQDVALRCDPISGHVSLFWYQQALGQGPEFLTYFQNEAQLDKSGLPSDRFFAERPEGSVSTLKIQRTQQEDSAVYLCASSFTWDRENSPLHFGNGTRLTVT.

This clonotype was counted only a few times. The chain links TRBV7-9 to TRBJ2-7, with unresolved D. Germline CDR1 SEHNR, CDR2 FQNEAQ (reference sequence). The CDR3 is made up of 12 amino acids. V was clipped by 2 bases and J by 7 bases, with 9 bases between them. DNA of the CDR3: TGTGCCAGCAGCTTATACAATGGGGAGCAGTACTTC. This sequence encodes CASSLYNGEQYF.

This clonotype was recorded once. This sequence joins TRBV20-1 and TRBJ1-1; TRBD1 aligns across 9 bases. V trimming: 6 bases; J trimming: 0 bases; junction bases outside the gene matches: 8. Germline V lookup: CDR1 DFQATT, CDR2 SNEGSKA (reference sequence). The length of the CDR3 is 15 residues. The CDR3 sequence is CSAHDRGKMNTEAFF. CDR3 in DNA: TGCAGTGCCCACGACAGGGGGAAGATGAACACTGAAGCTTTCTTT.

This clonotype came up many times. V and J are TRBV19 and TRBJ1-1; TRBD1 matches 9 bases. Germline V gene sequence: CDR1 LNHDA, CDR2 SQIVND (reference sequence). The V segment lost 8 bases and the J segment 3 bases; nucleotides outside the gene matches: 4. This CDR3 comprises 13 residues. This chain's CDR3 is CASAWDRDTEAFF. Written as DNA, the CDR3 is TGTGCCAGTGCTTGGGACAGGGACACTGAAGCTTTCTTT.

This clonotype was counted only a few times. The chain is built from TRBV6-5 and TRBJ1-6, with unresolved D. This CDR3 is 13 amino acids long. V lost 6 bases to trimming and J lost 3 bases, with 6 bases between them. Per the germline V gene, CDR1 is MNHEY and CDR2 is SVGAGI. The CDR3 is CASRRGYNSPLHF. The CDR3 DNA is TGTGCCAGCAGACGGGGCTATAATTCACCCCTCCACTTT.

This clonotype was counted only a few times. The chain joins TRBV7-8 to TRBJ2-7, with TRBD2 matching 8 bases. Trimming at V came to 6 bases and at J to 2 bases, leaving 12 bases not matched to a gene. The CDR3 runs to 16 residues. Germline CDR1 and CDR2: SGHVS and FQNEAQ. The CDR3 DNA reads TGTGCCAGCAGAATCGGGGGGGGTAGAGGGACCTACGAGCAGTACTTC. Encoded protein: CASRIGGGRGTYEQYF.